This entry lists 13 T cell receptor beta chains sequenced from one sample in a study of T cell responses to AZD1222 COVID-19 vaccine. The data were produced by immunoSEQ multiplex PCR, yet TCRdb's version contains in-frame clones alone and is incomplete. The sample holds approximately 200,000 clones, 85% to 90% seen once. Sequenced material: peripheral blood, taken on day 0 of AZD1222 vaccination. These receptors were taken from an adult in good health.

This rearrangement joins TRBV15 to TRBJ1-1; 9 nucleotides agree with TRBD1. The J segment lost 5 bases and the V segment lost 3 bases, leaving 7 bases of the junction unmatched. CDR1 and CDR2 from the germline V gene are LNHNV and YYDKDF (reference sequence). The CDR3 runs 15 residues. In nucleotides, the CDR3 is TGTGCCACCAGCAGCAACCGGGGACAGGGAACTGAAGCTTTCTTT. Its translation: CATSSNRGQGTEAFF.

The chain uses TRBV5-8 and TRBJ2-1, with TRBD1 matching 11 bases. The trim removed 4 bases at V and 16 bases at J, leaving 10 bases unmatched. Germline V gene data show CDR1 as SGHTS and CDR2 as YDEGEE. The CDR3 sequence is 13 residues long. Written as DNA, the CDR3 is TGTGCCAGCAGCCAGGGACAGGGGGTAAAGGTATTCTTC. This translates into CASSQGQGVKVFF. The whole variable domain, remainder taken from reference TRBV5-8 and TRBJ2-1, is EAGVTQSPTHLIKTRGQQATLRCSPISGHTSVYWYQQALGLGLQFLLWYDEGEERNRGNFPPRFSGRQFPNYSSELNVNALELEDSALYLCASSQGQGVKVFFGPGTRLTVL.

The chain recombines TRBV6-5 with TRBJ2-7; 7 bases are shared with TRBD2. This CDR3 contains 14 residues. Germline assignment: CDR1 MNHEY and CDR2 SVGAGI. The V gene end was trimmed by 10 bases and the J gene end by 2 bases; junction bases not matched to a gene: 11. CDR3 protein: CAIVFGEGTYEQYF. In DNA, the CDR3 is TGTGCCATCGTCTTTGGGGAGGGGACCTACGAGCAGTACTTC.

CDR3 amino acids: CAWSNRLGTGMGELFF. CDR3 DNA: TGTGCCTGGAGTAACCGATTAGGGACAGGGATGGGGGAGCTGTTTTTT. The rearrangement joins TRBV30 to TRBJ2-2; 9 nucleotides match TRBD1. Losses at the gene ends were 2 bases for V and 8 bases for J; bases not matched to a gene: 12. This CDR3 contains 16 residues. Per the germline V gene, CDR1 is GTSNPN and CDR2 is SVGIG (reference sequence).

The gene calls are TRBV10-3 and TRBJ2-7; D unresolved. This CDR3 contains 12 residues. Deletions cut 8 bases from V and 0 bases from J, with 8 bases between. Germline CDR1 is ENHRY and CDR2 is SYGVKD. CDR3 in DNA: TGTGCCATCCCTGAGAGCTCCTACGAGCAGTACTTC. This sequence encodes CAIPESSYEQYF.

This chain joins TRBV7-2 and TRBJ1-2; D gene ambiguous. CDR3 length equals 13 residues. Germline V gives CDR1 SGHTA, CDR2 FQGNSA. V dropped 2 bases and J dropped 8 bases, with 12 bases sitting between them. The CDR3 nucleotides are TGTGCCAGCAGCTTAACGGCAATGGGAGGCTACACCTTC. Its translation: CASSLTAMGGYTF.

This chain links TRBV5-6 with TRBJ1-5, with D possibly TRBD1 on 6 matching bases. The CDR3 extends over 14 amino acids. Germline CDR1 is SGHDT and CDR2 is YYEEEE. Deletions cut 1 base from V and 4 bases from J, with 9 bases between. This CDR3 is CASSLMQGNQPQHF. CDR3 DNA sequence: TGTGCCAGCAGCTTGATGCAGGGGAATCAGCCCCAGCATTTT.

The CDR3: CASSRDDGTGILEAFF. The CDR3 bases are TGTGCCAGCAGCCGTGACGACGGGACAGGTATCCTTGAAGCTTTCTTT. J is TRBJ1-1 and V is TRBV7-9; 8 nucleotides agree with TRBD1. Unmatched junction bases numbered 15, after V lost 5 bases and J lost 7 bases. This CDR3 region has 16 residues. CDR1 and CDR2 from the germline V gene are SEHNR and FQNEAQ (reference sequence).

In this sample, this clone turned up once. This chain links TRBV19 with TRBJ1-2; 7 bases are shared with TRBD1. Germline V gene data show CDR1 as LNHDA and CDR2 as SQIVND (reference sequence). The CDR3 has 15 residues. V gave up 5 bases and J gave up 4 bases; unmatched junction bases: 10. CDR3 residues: CASSPRDSWSYGYTF. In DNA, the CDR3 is TGTGCCAGTAGTCCACGGGACAGCTGGAGCTATGGCTACACCTTC.

CDR3 sequence reads: CATSRRDTEAFF. The DNA for the CDR3 is TGTGCCACCAGCAGGCGGGACACTGAAGCTTTCTTT. The rearrangement joins TRBV15 to TRBJ1-1; D not resolved. V was shortened by 3 bases and J by 3 bases, with 5 bases between the two germline ends. The CDR3 spans 12 residues. Germline lookup yields CDR1 LNHNV and CDR2 YYDKDF (reference sequence).

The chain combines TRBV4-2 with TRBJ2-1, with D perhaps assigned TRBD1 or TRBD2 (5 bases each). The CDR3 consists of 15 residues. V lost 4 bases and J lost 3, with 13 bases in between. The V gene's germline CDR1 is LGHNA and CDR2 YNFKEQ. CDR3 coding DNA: TGTGCCAGCAGCCCCGGGGCGCCTAACTACAATGAGCAGTTCTTC. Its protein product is CASSPGAPNYNEQFF.

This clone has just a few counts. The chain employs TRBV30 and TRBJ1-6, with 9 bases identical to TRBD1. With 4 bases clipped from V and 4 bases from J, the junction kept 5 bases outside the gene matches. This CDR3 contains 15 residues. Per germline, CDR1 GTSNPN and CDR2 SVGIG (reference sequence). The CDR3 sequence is CAWTPGTGYNSPLHF. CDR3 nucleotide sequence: TGTGCCTGGACCCCCGGGACAGGGTATAATTCACCCCTCCACTTT.

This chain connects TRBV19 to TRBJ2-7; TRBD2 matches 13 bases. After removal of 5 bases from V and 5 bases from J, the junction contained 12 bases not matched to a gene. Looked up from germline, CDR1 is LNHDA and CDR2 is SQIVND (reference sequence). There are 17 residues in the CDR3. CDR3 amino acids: CASSVLRTSGGHHEQYF. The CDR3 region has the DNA TGTGCCAGTAGTGTTTTGAGGACTAGCGGGGGCCACCACGAGCAGTACTTC.